These T cell receptor beta chains were read from a single sample in a study of shared clonotypes between healthy human individuals. The data were produced by immunoSEQ multiplex PCR, yet TCRdb's version contains in-frame clones alone and is incomplete. The sample yields 600,000 to 750,000 clones, roughly 70% seen once. The sequenced sample consisted of memory CD4+ T cells sorted from blood. Every receptor here comes from a woman aged 25 to 39 in good health. Each CDR3 is given with its conserved first and last residue. Each record gives: J gene, V gene, clone size, D gene, CDR3 protein, CDR3 DNA. A D gene is named only where the DNA matches it firmly. Where a row states a size, it is once, few, many or the class of an expanded clone; other rows omit it.

j_call: TRBJ2-1; v_call: TRBV5-1; clone_size: -; d_call: -; cdr3_aa: CASSLPRENPYNEQFF; cdr3_nt: TGCGCCAGCAGCTTGCCTCGGGAGAATCCCTACAATGAGCAGTTCTTC
j_call: TRBJ2-2; v_call: TRBV2; clone_size: -; d_call: TRBD1; cdr3_aa: CASKQGDAGELFF; cdr3_nt: TGTGCCAGCAAACAGGGGGATGCCGGGGAGCTGTTTTTT
j_call: TRBJ2-3; v_call: TRBV5-1; clone_size: few; d_call: -; cdr3_aa: CASSLGQSGTDTQYF; cdr3_nt: TGCGCCAGCAGCTTGGGGCAGAGTGGCACAGATACGCAGTATTTT
j_call: TRBJ2-1; v_call: TRBV5-1; clone_size: once; d_call: TRBD2; cdr3_aa: CASRDGTSGTSSYNEQFF; cdr3_nt: TGCGCCAGCAGGGATGGGACTAGCGGGACGAGCTCCTACAATGAGCAGTTCTTC
j_call: TRBJ2-1; v_call: TRBV5-1; clone_size: -; d_call: -; cdr3_aa: CASSLGTTGNEQFF; cdr3_nt: TGCGCCAGCAGCTTGGGTACAACAGGCAATGAGCAGTTCTTC
j_call: TRBJ2-6; v_call: TRBV5-4; clone_size: -; d_call: -; cdr3_aa: CASSPLVRTGANVLTF; cdr3_nt: TGTGCCAGCAGCCCCCTCGTCAGGACCGGGGCCAACGTCCTGACTTTC
j_call: TRBJ2-7; v_call: TRBV18; clone_size: -; d_call: TRBD2; cdr3_aa: CASSPEERASGYSGEQYF; cdr3_nt: TGTGCCAGCTCACCAGAGGAACGGGCTAGCGGGTACTCAGGCGAGCAGTACTTC
j_call: TRBJ2-1; v_call: TRBV2; clone_size: -; d_call: TRBD2; cdr3_aa: CASSELAGGYNEQFF; cdr3_nt: TGTGCCAGCAGTGAGCTAGCGGGAGGATACAATGAGCAGTTCTTC
j_call: TRBJ2-7; v_call: TRBV7-6; clone_size: once; d_call: TRBD1; cdr3_aa: CASSFQQGDDEQYF; cdr3_nt: TGTGCCAGCAGCTTCCAACAGGGGGACGACGAGCAGTACTTC
j_call: TRBJ2-7; v_call: TRBV27; clone_size: -; d_call: TRBD2; cdr3_aa: CASSRTSGSFSYEQYF; cdr3_nt: TGTGCCAGCAGCCGGACTAGCGGGAGTTTCTCCTACGAGCAGTACTTC
j_call: TRBJ2-7; v_call: TRBV2; clone_size: few; d_call: -; cdr3_aa: CASSESVAKDEYF; cdr3_nt: TGTGCCAGCAGTGAATCTGTGGCCAAAGACGAGTACTTC
j_call: TRBJ2-3; v_call: TRBV30; clone_size: -; d_call: -; cdr3_aa: CASRRESDTQYF; cdr3_nt: TGTGCCTCGCGTCGAGAATCAGATACGCAGTATTTT
j_call: TRBJ2-1; v_call: TRBV28; clone_size: -; d_call: -; cdr3_aa: CASNLPEAWGEQFF; cdr3_nt: TGTGCCAGCAATTTACCTGAGGCATGGGGTGAGCAGTTCTTC
j_call: TRBJ1-5; v_call: TRBV4-1; clone_size: -; d_call: -; cdr3_aa: CASSQVSYPRGNQPQHF; cdr3_nt: TGCGCCAGCAGCCAAGTTTCTTACCCGCGGGGCAATCAGCCCCAGCATTTT
j_call: TRBJ1-2; v_call: TRBV7-9; clone_size: -; d_call: -; cdr3_aa: CASSFGQSANYGYTF; cdr3_nt: TGTGCCAGCAGCTTCGGACAGTCAGCTAACTATGGCTACACCTTC
j_call: TRBJ2-1; v_call: TRBV19; clone_size: few; d_call: -; cdr3_aa: CASSIDQDLAGSYNEQFF; cdr3_nt: TGTGCCAGTAGTATAGATCAGGACCTAGCTGGCTCCTACAATGAGCAGTTCTTC
j_call: TRBJ2-2; v_call: TRBV7-7; clone_size: -; d_call: TRBD2; cdr3_aa: CASSLTSGTTGELFF; cdr3_nt: TGTGCCAGCAGCTTAACTAGCGGAACTACCGGGGAGCTGTTTTTT
j_call: TRBJ2-1; v_call: TRBV7-9; clone_size: -; d_call: -; cdr3_aa: CASSLSRPPEQFF; cdr3_nt: TGTGCCAGCAGCCTTAGTCGACCCCCTGAGCAGTTCTTC
j_call: TRBJ2-7; v_call: TRBV6-5; clone_size: once; d_call: TRBD1; cdr3_aa: CASSYTTGAEQYF; cdr3_nt: TGTGCCAGCAGTTACACCACAGGGGCCGAGCAGTACTTC
j_call: TRBJ2-5; v_call: TRBV10-2; clone_size: -; d_call: TRBD1; cdr3_aa: CASSDPGQVGETQYF; cdr3_nt: TGCGCCAGCAGTGACCCGGGACAGGTCGGAGAGACCCAGTACTTC
j_call: TRBJ2-7; v_call: TRBV15; clone_size: -; d_call: -; cdr3_aa: CATSRYGAGASYEQYF; cdr3_nt: TGTGCCACCAGCCGCTACGGAGCGGGCGCGTCCTACGAGCAGTACTTC
j_call: TRBJ2-3; v_call: TRBV5-8; clone_size: once; d_call: -; cdr3_aa: CASSPAYASDLTDTQYF; cdr3_nt: TGTGCCAGCAGCCCCGCTTATGCAAGCGACCTCACAGATACGCAGTATTTT
j_call: TRBJ1-1; v_call: TRBV18; clone_size: -; d_call: -; cdr3_aa: CASSPVMNTEAFF; cdr3_nt: TGTGCCAGCTCACCGGTCATGAACACTGAAGCTTTCTTT
j_call: TRBJ2-2; v_call: TRBV2; clone_size: -; d_call: -; cdr3_aa: CASSESSNTGELFF; cdr3_nt: TGTGCCAGCAGTGAAAGCAGTAACACCGGGGAGCTGTTTTTT
j_call: TRBJ1-1; v_call: TRBV10-2; clone_size: -; d_call: TRBD1; cdr3_aa: CASGIAGGWTEAFF; cdr3_nt: TGCGCCAGCGGTATTGCAGGGGGCTGGACTGAAGCTTTCTTT
j_call: TRBJ1-1; v_call: TRBV29-1; clone_size: -; d_call: -; cdr3_aa: CSVAGRAGTEAFF; cdr3_nt: TGCAGCGTTGCCGGCAGGGCGGGGACTGAAGCTTTCTTT
j_call: TRBJ2-1; v_call: TRBV6-1; clone_size: -; d_call: TRBD2; cdr3_aa: CASSERASGNDEQFF; cdr3_nt: TGTGCCAGCAGTGAACGGGCTAGCGGGAATGACGAGCAGTTCTTC
j_call: TRBJ2-7; v_call: TRBV10-1; clone_size: -; d_call: TRBD2; cdr3_aa: CASSDGLAGAREQYF; cdr3_nt: TGCGCCAGCAGCGACGGACTAGCGGGAGCTCGAGAGCAGTACTTC
j_call: TRBJ2-1; v_call: TRBV5-5; clone_size: -; d_call: -; cdr3_aa: CASSLEATREQFF; cdr3_nt: TGTGCCAGCAGCTTGGAGGCTACCCGTGAGCAGTTCTTC
j_call: TRBJ2-2; v_call: TRBV18; clone_size: -; d_call: -; cdr3_aa: CASSQGMSAGELFF; cdr3_nt: TGTGCCAGCTCACAGGGGATGAGTGCCGGGGAGCTGTTTTTT
j_call: TRBJ2-2; v_call: TRBV5-5; clone_size: -; d_call: -; cdr3_aa: CASSLSSGSGELFF; cdr3_nt: TGTGCCAGCAGCTTGAGCAGCGGATCGGGGGAGCTGTTTTTT
j_call: TRBJ2-7; v_call: TRBV5-1; clone_size: few; d_call: TRBD1; cdr3_aa: CASSPGTGGLEQYF; cdr3_nt: TGCGCCAGCAGCCCGGGGACAGGGGGCCTCGAGCAGTACTTC
j_call: TRBJ2-3; v_call: TRBV14; clone_size: -; d_call: -; cdr3_aa: CASSQVGGSSTDTQYF; cdr3_nt: TGTGCCAGCAGCCAAGTAGGAGGGAGTTCGACAGATACGCAGTATTTT
j_call: TRBJ2-7; v_call: TRBV29-1; clone_size: -; d_call: TRBD1; cdr3_aa: CSVGQGIYEQYF; cdr3_nt: TGCAGCGTGGGACAGGGGATCTACGAGCAGTACTTC
j_call: TRBJ1-4; v_call: TRBV6-6; clone_size: -; d_call: TRBD1; cdr3_aa: CASTDRRDEKLFF; cdr3_nt: TGTGCCAGCACGGACAGGCGAGATGAAAAACTGTTTTTT
j_call: TRBJ1-5; v_call: TRBV7-8; clone_size: -; d_call: TRBD1; cdr3_aa: CASSFAGQGANQPQHF; cdr3_nt: TGTGCCAGCAGCTTTGCCGGACAGGGTGCTAATCAGCCCCAGCATTTT
j_call: TRBJ2-7; v_call: TRBV5-1; clone_size: -; d_call: TRBD1; cdr3_aa: CASTPGQGFYEQYF; cdr3_nt: TGCGCCAGCACCCCGGGACAGGGTTTCTACGAGCAGTACTTC
j_call: TRBJ2-5; v_call: TRBV2; clone_size: -; d_call: -; cdr3_aa: CASERAGQETQYF; cdr3_nt: TGTGCCAGCGAACGAGCGGGCCAAGAGACCCAGTACTTC
j_call: TRBJ2-1; v_call: TRBV5-1; clone_size: few; d_call: -; cdr3_aa: CASSLAPGQANEQFF; cdr3_nt: TGCGCCAGCAGCTTGGCTCCAGGCCAAGCAAATGAGCAGTTCTTC
j_call: TRBJ1-5; v_call: TRBV27; clone_size: -; d_call: -; cdr3_aa: CASSLSGNAFSNQPQHF; cdr3_nt: TGTGCCAGCAGTTTATCTGGCAATGCTTTTAGCAATCAGCCCCAGCATTTT
j_call: TRBJ1-5; v_call: TRBV28; clone_size: -; d_call: TRBD1; cdr3_aa: CASSPGTGNQPQHF; cdr3_nt: TGTGCCAGCAGCCCCGGGACAGGCAATCAGCCCCAGCATTTT
j_call: TRBJ2-5; v_call: TRBV2; clone_size: -; d_call: -; cdr3_aa: CASSQGTQETQYF; cdr3_nt: TGTGCCAGCAGCCAGGGAACCCAAGAGACCCAGTACTTC
j_call: TRBJ1-3; v_call: TRBV10-2; clone_size: -; d_call: -; cdr3_aa: CASSGGYSGNTIYF; cdr3_nt: TGCGCCAGCAGTGGCGGATACTCTGGAAACACCATATATTTT
j_call: TRBJ2-2; v_call: TRBV5-8; clone_size: -; d_call: -; cdr3_aa: CASSLVVLAANTGELFF; cdr3_nt: TGTGCCAGCAGCTTAGTGGTGTTAGCGGCGAACACCGGGGAGCTGTTTTTT
j_call: TRBJ2-4; v_call: TRBV19; clone_size: -; d_call: -; cdr3_aa: CASSQGWGPNIQYF; cdr3_nt: TGTGCCAGTAGTCAGGGGTGGGGCCCAAACATTCAGTACTTC
j_call: TRBJ2-3; v_call: TRBV28; clone_size: -; d_call: TRBD2; cdr3_aa: CASSLSVAGGHTDTQYF; cdr3_nt: TGTGCCAGCAGTTTATCTGTCGCGGGAGGTCACACAGATACGCAGTATTTT
j_call: TRBJ2-3; v_call: TRBV10-3; clone_size: -; d_call: TRBD1; cdr3_aa: CAISERGQGQVTDTQYF; cdr3_nt: TGTGCCATCAGTGAGCGAGGACAGGGACAGGTAACAGATACGCAGTATTTT
j_call: TRBJ2-7; v_call: TRBV10-1; clone_size: -; d_call: -; cdr3_aa: CASGKRVSYEQYF; cdr3_nt: TGCGCCAGCGGGAAGAGAGTCTCCTACGAGCAGTACTTC
j_call: TRBJ2-3; v_call: TRBV6-5; clone_size: -; d_call: -; cdr3_aa: CASTDTQYF; cdr3_nt: TGTGCCAGCACAGATACGCAGTATTTT
j_call: TRBJ1-5; v_call: TRBV5-8; clone_size: -; d_call: -; cdr3_aa: CASSPVHQPQHF; cdr3_nt: TGTGCCAGCAGCCCAGTCCACCAGCCCCAGCATTTT
j_call: TRBJ2-2; v_call: TRBV7-3; clone_size: few; d_call: TRBD2; cdr3_aa: CASTEAGAGNTGELFF; cdr3_nt: TGTGCCAGCACCGAAGCGGGAGCAGGGAACACCGGGGAGCTGTTTTTT
j_call: TRBJ2-3; v_call: TRBV7-2; clone_size: -; d_call: TRBD2; cdr3_aa: CASIDGRSGGTQYF; cdr3_nt: TGTGCCAGCATTGACGGGAGGTCTGGTGGTACGCAGTATTTT
j_call: TRBJ2-3; v_call: TRBV7-8; clone_size: -; d_call: -; cdr3_aa: CASSLWQDSTDTQYF; cdr3_nt: TGTGCCAGCAGCTTATGGCAGGATAGCACAGATACGCAGTATTTT
j_call: TRBJ2-2; v_call: TRBV18; clone_size: -; d_call: TRBD1; cdr3_aa: CASSGQGTNTGELFF; cdr3_nt: TGTGCCAGCTCAGGACAGGGTACGAACACCGGGGAGCTGTTTTTT
j_call: TRBJ1-4; v_call: TRBV11-1; clone_size: -; d_call: -; cdr3_aa: CASSPAKTNEKLFF; cdr3_nt: TGTGCCAGCAGTCCCGCAAAGACTAATGAAAAACTGTTTTTT
j_call: TRBJ2-7; v_call: TRBV28; clone_size: once; d_call: -; cdr3_aa: CASSSPRGVYEQYF; cdr3_nt: TGTGCCAGCAGTTCTCCTAGAGGTGTCTACGAGCAGTACTTC
j_call: TRBJ2-7; v_call: TRBV18; clone_size: -; d_call: TRBD2; cdr3_aa: CASSPQAGGSEQYF; cdr3_nt: TGTGCCAGCTCACCACAGGCGGGAGGAAGCGAGCAGTACTTC
j_call: TRBJ1-2; v_call: TRBV5-4; clone_size: many; d_call: -; cdr3_aa: CASSLFSGGAGYTF; cdr3_nt: TGTGCCAGCAGCTTGTTTTCTGGGGGCGCAGGCTACACCTTC
j_call: TRBJ1-3; v_call: TRBV5-1; clone_size: -; d_call: -; cdr3_aa: CASSLATGGVSGNTIYF; cdr3_nt: TGCGCCAGCAGCTTGGCGACAGGAGGTGTCTCTGGAAACACCATATATTTT
j_call: TRBJ1-4; v_call: TRBV5-6; clone_size: once; d_call: -; cdr3_aa: CASSKGHPAEKLFF; cdr3_nt: TGTGCCAGCAGCAAGGGACACCCGGCAGAAAAACTGTTTTTT